These T cell receptor beta chains were read from a single sample in a study of graft-versus-host responses after intestinal transplantation. The method was immunoSEQ multiplex PCR; TCRdb's version includes in-frame clones alone and lacks a portion of them. The sample has almost 55,000 clones, under 95% seen once. Sequences were derived from PBMCs, sampled roughly 680 days after intestinal transplant. Source of these receptors: a human patient who received an intestinal transplant, so some T cells may come from the graft donor. Both conserved end residues are part of each CDR3. The D gene is left open where the match is weak. Clone size is shown for a subset of rows, as once, few, many or a class of expanded clone.

D gene,J gene,V gene,clone size,CDR3 DNA,CDR3 protein
.,TRBJ2-3,TRBV6-6,.,TGTGCCAGCAGTCGGGCCTCCACAGATACGCAGTATTTT,CASSRASTDTQYF
.,TRBJ1-5,TRBV6-1,.,TGTGCCAGCTCCCTGGGGGGGGCTGGGCCCCAGCATTTT,CASSLGGAGPQHF
TRBD2,TRBJ2-6,TRBV11-2,.,TGTGCCAGCAGCCCTGGGGGAGGGGTCGGGGCCAACGTCCTGACTTTC,CASSPGGGVGANVLTF
.,TRBJ2-7,TRBV5-6,.,TGTGCCAGCAGTCACCGGACTATCACCTACGAGCAGTACTTC,CASSHRTITYEQYF
.,TRBJ2-3,TRBV6-4,few,TGTGCCAGCAGTGAAGCGGAAGCAGATACGCAGTATTTT,CASSEAEADTQYF
TRBD1,TRBJ1-1,TRBV7-8,.,TGTGCCAGCAGCCCAAAAGTGCGCCGGGACAGGGTCTTGAACACTGAAGCTTTCTTT,CASSPKVRRDRVLNTEAFF
TRBD1,TRBJ2-7,TRBV5-6,once,TGTGCCAGCAGCATCGGACAGGGGTCCTACGAGCAGTACTTC,CASSIGQGSYEQYF
.,TRBJ2-7,TRBV10-1,.,TGCGCCAGCAGTGAGACCCCGGGGTACGAGCAGTACTTC,CASSETPGYEQYF
TRBD2,TRBJ2-5,TRBV5-4,.,TGTGCCAGCAGCCGGAGCCCTAGCGGCCAAGAGACCCAGTACTTC,CASSRSPSGQETQYF
TRBD1,TRBJ1-6,TRBV5-1,.,TGCGCCAGCAATACAGGGGGAGAGACACCCCTCCACTTT,CASNTGGETPLHF
.,TRBJ2-2,TRBV18,few,TGTGCCAGCTCCCCCGTCGCCGGGGAGCTGTTTTTT,CASSPVAGELFF
.,TRBJ2-1,TRBV7-9,.,TGTGCCAGCAGCGAAACTGCGTCAGAACGGCGGCAGTTCTTC,CASSETASERRQFF
.,TRBJ1-5,TRBV6-1,.,TGTGCCAGCACCTTTCAGGGTTCGCAACAGCCCCAGCATTTT,CASTFQGSQQPQHF
.,TRBJ2-3,TRBV10-3,.,TGTGCCATCAGTGAAGCGGTTCCTCTCACAGATACGCAGTATTTT,CAISEAVPLTDTQYF